These T cell receptor beta chains were read from a single sample in a study of beta chain features in type 1 diabetes. The repertoire was sequenced with immunoSEQ multiplex PCR; TCRdb's copy has only in-frame clones and lacks some. The sample has fewer than 350,000 clones, about 19% seen once. Sequences were obtained from naive CD4+ T cells from blood. Source of these receptors: a woman under 30 in good health. Each CDR3 is given with its conserved first and last residue. The order of the fields is V gene, CDR3 protein.

V gene: TRBV7-8
CDR3 protein: CASSLKGEPTYEQYF

V gene: TRBV29-1
CDR3 protein: CSARLTGTGELFF

V gene: TRBV28
CDR3 protein: CASSLSGGPAKNIQYF

V gene: TRBV6-5
CDR3 protein: CASSYGTGNTEAFF

V gene: TRBV29-1
CDR3 protein: CSVGSDRDRDGYTF

V gene: TRBV5-5
CDR3 protein: CASSFQLAENYEQFF

V gene: TRBV7-2
CDR3 protein: CASSLTSGSGEQYF

V gene: TRBV7-2
CDR3 protein: CASSLASQYEQYF

V gene: TRBV7-9
CDR3 protein: CASSPDRWHHLLAKNIQYF

V gene: TRBV5-6
CDR3 protein: CASSSGPGGLKPYEQYF

V gene: TRBV29-1
CDR3 protein: CSEQQGIDTQYF

V gene: TRBV5-1
CDR3 protein: CASSTGQGDAGELFF

V gene: TRBV4-3
CDR3 protein: CASSSSTGGDGYTF

V gene: TRBV30
CDR3 protein: CAWSTGTGKTEAFF

V gene: TRBV7-2
CDR3 protein: CASSPRRVSSYEQYF

V gene: TRBV29-1
CDR3 protein: CSVQDRVDGNTIYF

V gene: TRBV18
CDR3 protein: CASSPTRGDPQETQYF

V gene: TRBV2
CDR3 protein: CASTAGATNTEAFF

V gene: TRBV10-1
CDR3 protein: CASSPSGRQQFF

V gene: TRBV20-1
CDR3 protein: CSAPDSGTQYF

V gene: TRBV18
CDR3 protein: CASSPLVQPGAGYTF

V gene: TRBV14
CDR3 protein: CASSRGEDYGYTF

V gene: TRBV5-1
CDR3 protein: CASSLGLILDYGYTF

V gene: TRBV7-8
CDR3 protein: CASSPGNFQETQYF

V gene: TRBV28
CDR3 protein: CASSLSGGAKNIQYF

V gene: TRBV28
CDR3 protein: CASKMYPGNQPQHF

V gene: TRBV13
CDR3 protein: CASSFPSGNEGDTQYF

V gene: TRBV5-1
CDR3 protein: CASSRDNRDTGELFF

V gene: TRBV11-1
CDR3 protein: CASSTRLAGATDTQYF

V gene: TRBV11-3
CDR3 protein: CASRPGQGARETQYF

V gene: TRBV7-2
CDR3 protein: CASSQVGGSYEQYF

V gene: TRBV13
CDR3 protein: CASSLGQGAPWETQYF

V gene: TRBV27
CDR3 protein: CASSLGQGPTYEQYF

V gene: TRBV2
CDR3 protein: CASSGEAGYGYTF

V gene: TRBV7-2
CDR3 protein: CASSPQRGGTETQYF

V gene: TRBV6-6
CDR3 protein: CASSSPGQLQETQYF

V gene: TRBV29-1
CDR3 protein: CSVDFRGTGYTF

V gene: TRBV9
CDR3 protein: CASSVSSTDTQYF

V gene: TRBV7-9
CDR3 protein: CASSSETRGTFF

V gene: TRBV18
CDR3 protein: CASSPSQGLNTEAFF

V gene: TRBV5-4
CDR3 protein: CASTARGFYEQYF

V gene: TRBV5-1
CDR3 protein: CASSPSPVFEAFF

V gene: TRBV9
CDR3 protein: CASSYGQANNEQFF

V gene: TRBV2
CDR3 protein: CASSERWLQGGGKNIQYF

V gene: TRBV9
CDR3 protein: CASSLTSGGQETQYF

V gene: TRBV9
CDR3 protein: CASKTGSLTGELFF

V gene: TRBV2
CDR3 protein: CASRAGLIFGYTF

V gene: TRBV7-9
CDR3 protein: CASSGPGSSSGANVLTF

V gene: TRBV13
CDR3 protein: CASSYGTTYEQYF

V gene: TRBV29-1
CDR3 protein: CSVGQLNTEAFF

V gene: TRBV5-1
CDR3 protein: CASSLENGREQFF

V gene: TRBV14
CDR3 protein: CASSPEANTEAFF

V gene: TRBV7-9
CDR3 protein: CASSYGGQTDTQYF

V gene: TRBV29-1
CDR3 protein: CSVGPSGEETQYF

V gene: TRBV6-5
CDR3 protein: CASSYSPGGRTEAFF

V gene: TRBV5-6
CDR3 protein: CASSGGAPAYEQYF

V gene: TRBV10-3
CDR3 protein: CALRGEANTEAFF

V gene: TRBV30
CDR3 protein: CAWSGGGSPSGANVLTF